This T cell receptor (beta chain) stems from a study of T cells in Graves' hyperthyroidism and ophthalmopathy. Study-wide results and caveats: Expanded thyroid clonotypes (above 0.001) were mostly also found in blood.

This clonotype has a handful of counts. Antigen specificity is unknown. Over 18 months, lack of ophthalmopathy progression marked Graves' hyperthyroidism as stable. TCR beta CDR3 sequences were amplified from RNA transcripts. HTBI primers were the set used in a first-round RT-PCR of the TCR CDR3. TCRdb reprocessed the multiplex PCR reads via MiXCR and lists one record per CDR3 protein. The data show hundreds of thousands of distinct CDR3 sequences, 15% to 20% seen once. Per germline, CDR1 LNHDA and CDR2 SQIVND (reference sequence). The CDR3 is 16 amino acids. V lost 6 bases, J lost 3 bases, and 8 bases stayed unmatched.

The sequencing input was blood. The V gene is TRBV19, the J gene TRBJ2-7; 13 positions agree with TRBD2. This receptor was identified in a woman between 25 and 40 years old with Graves' hyperthyroidism. CDR3 sequence reads: CASSTPGTSGDYEQYF. In DNA, the CDR3 is TGTGCCAGTAGCACCCCTGGGACTAGCGGGGACTACGAGCAGTACTTC.